Described below is a single T cell receptor beta chain sequence and its context. The sample is drawn from a study of patients and donors after allogeneic stem cell transplantation. The CDR3 contains 15 residues. CDR1 and CDR2 from the germline V gene are SGHRS and YFSETQ. Losses at the gene ends were 3 bases for V and 6 bases for J; bases not matched to a gene: 5. A single record per CDR3 protein comes from TCRdb applying MiXCR to the RT-PCR reads. The sample carries about a million distinct CDR3 sequences, about a sixth recorded once. Sequenced: blood, either unsorted or a sorted T cell fraction (not recorded which). V usage is TRBV5-1 and J usage is TRBJ1-4; 10 bases fit TRBD1. The TCR comes from a human donor who was either an allogeneic HSCT recipient or a stem cell or donor lymphocyte infusion donor (not recorded which). It is not recorded whose cells these are; they may come from a transplant donor. CDR3: CASSSAGTGDEKLFF. The CDR3 bases are TGCGCCAGCAGCTCGGCCGGGACAGGGGATGAAAAACTGTTTTTT.